These 20 T cell receptor beta chains came from one sample sequenced in a study of beta chain features in type 1 diabetes. Reverse transcribing all isolated RNA meant expressed TCRB transcripts were sequenced. Produced via immunoSEQ multiplex PCR; TCRdb's table is partial and in-frame only. The sample includes over 700,000 clones, roughly 15% seen only once; the top ten take 0.023%. The material sequenced was naive CD4+ T cells from blood. The origin of the receptors is a woman under 30 in good health.

Comment on this clone: This CDR3 is also generated by other DNA sequences in the sample. The V call is TRBV19, the J call TRBJ2-7; TRBD2 matches at 11 bases. CDR3 size: 15 residues. Germline V gene data show CDR1 as LNHDA and CDR2 as SQIVND (reference sequence). The J segment lost 0 bases and the V segment lost 3 bases, leaving 1 base of the junction unmatched. The CDR3 nucleotides are TGTGCCAGTAGTATTGGGACTAGCGGCTCCTACGAGCAGTACTTC. Translating it yields CASSIGTSGSYEQYF.

This clone was seen a few times. An end of the junction differs from the germline gene, which may be a read error. The chain carries TRBV4-2 and TRBJ2-4; 10 bases match TRBD1. CDR1 LGHNA and CDR2 YNFKEQ come from the germline V gene. CDR3 length equals 12 residues. CDR3 sequence reads: CASSTPTGGGLF. CDR3 coding DNA: TGTGCCAGCAGCACCCCGACAGGGGGCGGCCTCTTC.

V is TRBV4-3 and J is TRBJ2-2; 10 bases fit TRBD2. From germline, CDR1 is LGHNA and CDR2 YSLEER. J was trimmed by 6 bases and V by 0 bases; bases with no gene match: 4. The CDR3 is made up of 16 amino acids. In nucleotides, the CDR3 is TGCGCCAGCAGCCAAGATATGCTAGCGGGAGCCGGGGAGCTGTTTTTT. This codes for CASSQDMLAGAGELFF.

The genes are TRBV2 and TRBJ1-2; TRBD1 aligns across 7 bases. Trimming took 6 bases from V and 3 from J; bases not matched to a gene: 4. The V gene's germline CDR1 is SNHLY and CDR2 FYNNEI. This CDR3 has 13 residues. The CDR3 bases are TGTGCCAGCAGGGGACAGAACGACTATGGCTACACCTTC. It specifies CASRGQNDYGYTF.

This clone came up a few times. CDR3 residues: CASSTPSGGRADTQYF. For the CDR3, the DNA is TGTGCCAGCAGCACCCCGTCAGGCGGGAGGGCAGATACGCAGTATTTT. This rearrangement joins TRBV28 to TRBJ2-3; 9 bases line up with TRBD2. The CDR3 is made up of 16 amino acids. V lost 6 bases and J lost 4; bases outside the gene matches: 11. The germline CDR1 and CDR2 sequences are MDHEN and SYDVKM.

The CDR3 spells CASSEHIRGQPQHF. Written as DNA, the CDR3 is TGTGCCAGCAGTGAACACATTCGGGGACAGCCCCAGCATTTT. The V gene is TRBV6-1, the J gene TRBJ1-5; D not resolved. The germline V gene has CDR1 MNHNS and CDR2 SASEGT. The CDR3 sequence is 14 residues long. V was cut by 2 bases and J by 7 bases, with 12 bases left in between.

This rearrangement joins TRBV12-5 to TRBJ2-5; TRBD2 aligns across 7 bases. The germline V gene has CDR1 LGHNT and CDR2 FRNRAP. The V and J ends lost 6 bases and 2 bases, in that order; junction bases with no gene match: 9. The CDR3 is 15 residues long. The CDR3 nucleotides read TGTGCTAGTGGAAGCGATAGCGGGTCTCAAGAGACCCAGTACTTC. As protein: CASGSDSGSQETQYF.

The chain links TRBV15 to TRBJ2-5; weak D call: TRBD2 (6 bases). Germline CDR1 is LNHNV and CDR2 is YYDKDF (reference sequence). This CDR3 spans 15 amino acids. The V and J ends lost 1 base and 1 base respectively, with 10 bases between them. The CDR3: CATSRARDFQETQYF. In DNA form, the CDR3 reads TGTGCCACCAGCAGAGCCCGGGACTTCCAAGAGACCCAGTACTTC.

In this sample, this clone turned up a few times. The V gene is TRBV7-9, the J gene TRBJ2-2, with D possibly being TRBD2 (5 bases). The germline gives CDR1 SEHNR, CDR2 FQNEAQ (reference sequence). The V and J ends lost 4 bases and 2 bases respectively, with 17 bases between them. The CDR3 extends over 17 amino acids. The CDR3: CASSSPPKRTNTGELFF. For the CDR3, the DNA is TGTGCCAGCAGCTCCCCCCCCAAGCGGACCAACACCGGGGAGCTGTTTTTT. The full variable domain, its missing parts supplied by reference TRBV7-9 and TRBJ2-2, is DTGVSQNPRHKITKRGQNVTFRCDPISEHNRLYWYRQTLGQGPEFLTYFQNEAQLEKSRLLSDRFSAERPKGSFSTLEIQRTEQGDSAMYLCASSSPPKRTNTGELFFGEGSRLTVL.

CDR3: CASTGTGIYGYTF. In DNA, the CDR3 is TGTGCCAGCACCGGGACGGGTATCTATGGCTACACCTTC. This chain connects TRBV6-6 to TRBJ1-2; tentative D call: TRBD1 (5 bases). The CDR3 is 13 residues long. Germline CDR1 reads MNHNY; CDR2 reads SVGAGI (reference sequence). The V end was cut by 7 bases, the J end by 4 bases, with 13 bases between.

This rearrangement joins TRBV6-4 to TRBJ2-2; D possibly uses TRBD1 or TRBD2 (5 bases each). The CDR3 extends over 16 amino acids. Trimming cost V 6 bases and J 0 bases, with 14 bases left between them. CDR1 and CDR2 from the germline V gene are MRHNA and SNTAGT. The CDR3 protein is CASSPVWGSNTGELFF. CDR3 nucleotide sequence: TGTGCCAGCAGCCCCGTGTGGGGGTCGAACACCGGGGAGCTGTTTTTT.

The gene calls are TRBV10-3 and TRBJ2-1, with TRBD1 as a possible D gene (8 bases). The CDR3 extends over 20 amino acids. CDR1 is ENHRY and CDR2 is SYGVKD in the germline V gene. The V gene lost 0 bases and the J gene lost 5 bases, with 26 bases spanning the gap. For the CDR3, the DNA is TGTGCCATCAGTGAGTCCGGCGGGGGTCTCGGACAGGGCCGACACAATGAGCAGTTCTTC. Translated, it gives CAISESGGGLGQGRHNEQFF.

This clone was seen more than once but under ten times. The V gene is TRBV2, the J gene TRBJ1-4, with a weak D call TRBD1 (6 bases). V was cut by 8 bases and J by 5 bases, with 15 bases left in between. From germline, CDR1 is SNHLY and CDR2 FYNNEI. The CDR3 consists of 14 residues. CDR3 DNA: TGTGCCAGCCAGACAGAAAGGGGGAATGAAAAACTGTTTTTT. Amino acid sequence: CASQTERGNEKLFF.

This clone was observed a handful of times. The CDR3 coding sequence is TGTGCCAGCTCACCTGGGACAGGGCTTACGGAGACCCAGTACTTC. It yields the protein CASSPGTGLTETQYF. The chain has TRBV18 and TRBJ2-5, with 9 nucleotides matching TRBD1. CDR3 length equals 15 residues. Germline V gene sequence: CDR1 KGHSH, CDR2 LQKENI. The ends lost 3 bases at V and 5 bases at J; junction bases unmatched: 7.

This sequence joins TRBV15 and TRBJ2-2, with D hard to call. This CDR3 spans 12 amino acids. Germline-derived CDR1 and CDR2 are LNHNV and YYDKDF (reference sequence). Trimming stripped 2 bases from V and 4 bases from J, with 2 bases between. CDR3 in DNA: TGTGCCACCAGCAGACTCACCGGGGAGCTGTTTTTT. Translation: CATSRLTGELFF. The whole variable domain, remainder taken from reference TRBV15 and TRBJ2-2, is DAMVIQNPRYQVTQFGKPVTLSCSQTLNHNVMYWYQQKSSQAPKLLFHYYDKDFNNEADTPDNFQSRRPNTSFCFLDIRSPGLGDTAMYLCATSRLTGELFFGEGSRLTVL.

The rearrangement links TRBV10-3 to TRBJ2-2, with D uncertain. Trimming pared 6 bases from V and 4 bases from J, leaving 6 bases between. The germline gives CDR1 ENHRY, CDR2 SYGVKD. The CDR3 loop spans 12 amino acids. The CDR3 loop is CAISRVTGELFF. The CDR3 DNA reads TGTGCCATCAGCCGAGTCACCGGGGAGCTGTTTTTT.

This clone was detected only a few times. The J gene is TRBJ2-1, the V gene TRBV7-3; tentatively, D is TRBD1 or TRBD2 (5 bases each). CDR1 is SGHTA and CDR2 is FQGTGA in the germline V gene. The V end was cut by 5 bases, the J end by 8 bases, with 19 bases between. The CDR3 covers 15 residues. Here the CDR3 reads CASSLSRDPPDEQFF. The CDR3 DNA sequence: TGTGCCAGCAGCCTATCCCGGGACCCCCCGGATGAGCAGTTCTTC.

The chain recombines TRBV9 with TRBJ1-3; weak D call: TRBD1 (6 bases). This CDR3 spans 14 amino acids. Germline lookup yields CDR1 SGDLS and CDR2 YYNGEE. V lost 3 bases and J lost 4, with 11 bases in between. For the CDR3, the DNA is TGTGCCAGCAGCGCGTACAGGGAAGGAAACACCATATATTTT. Encoded protein: CASSAYREGNTIYF.

This clone turned up a few times. This chain uses TRBV18 with TRBJ2-1, with D unclear. The germline gives CDR1 KGHSH, CDR2 LQKENI. CDR3 length equals 17 residues. The germline V and J ends were trimmed by 2 bases and 0 bases, with 14 bases remaining between them. The CDR3 sequence is CASSPVHPGSSYNEQFF. Written as DNA, the CDR3 is TGTGCCAGCTCACCAGTCCATCCGGGTAGCTCCTACAATGAGCAGTTCTTC.

V usage is TRBV7-2 and J usage is TRBJ1-5; no definite D call. V gave up 1 base and J gave up 1 base, with 8 bases separating them. CDR1 and CDR2 (germline): SGHTA, FQGNSA. The CDR3 consists of 15 residues. The CDR3: CASSLGHGSNQPQHF. CDR3 in DNA: TGTGCCAGCAGCTTAGGTCACGGGAGCAATCAGCCCCAGCATTTT.